Listed below are T cell receptor beta chains from one sample, sequenced in a study of T cells in localized non-small cell lung cancer. Produced via immunoSEQ multiplex PCR; TCRdb's table is partial and in-frame only. The repertoire holds almost 30,000 clones, with more than 70% as singletons. Material: peripheral blood, obtained before any cancer treatment. The source of these receptors is a female donor of 60 years or more with stage III squamous cell lung carcinoma. Each CDR3 is given with its conserved first and last residue. D genes are given only for firm matches. Size is omitted from some rows. Given values are once, few, many or a class for expanded clones.

TRBJ2-3 | TRBV28 | NA | TRBD2 | TGTGCCAGCAGTTTGGGACTAGCGGGAGGGATTAGCACAGATACGCAGTATTTT | CASSLGLAGGISTDTQYF
TRBJ1-2 | TRBV28 | NA | NA | TGTGCCAGCAGCCTCCCCACCCCAGACCCCCGCAGGGGCTACACCTTC | CASSLPTPDPRRGYTF
TRBJ1-1 | TRBV10-3 | NA | NA | TGTGCCATCAGTGACACAATACTGAACACTGAAGCTTTCTTT | CAISDTILNTEAFF
TRBJ2-3 | TRBV7-2 | few | NA | TGTGCCAGCAGCTTAGCGGGCCGCACAGATACGCAGTATTTT | CASSLAGRTDTQYF
TRBJ1-2 | TRBV5-1 | NA | NA | TGCGCCAGCAGCTTGGGCGGGGTGTATGGCTACACCTTC | CASSLGGVYGYTF
TRBJ2-3 | TRBV6-6 | NA | NA | TGTGCCAGCCTGGGCTCAGGGGTCACAGATACGCAGTATTTT | CASLGSGVTDTQYF
TRBJ1-6 | TRBV6-4 | NA | NA | TGTGCCAGCAGGGCGGGGGGATATAATTCACCCCTCCACTTT | CASRAGGYNSPLHF
TRBJ2-3 | TRBV10-3 | NA | TRBD2 | TGTGCCATCAGTCCGGGAGGGGTACGAGATACGCAGTATTTT | CAISPGGVRDTQYF
TRBJ2-5 | TRBV7-9 | NA | NA | TGTGCCAGCAGCGGGACTTTCCAAGAGACCCAGTACTTC | CASSGTFQETQYF
TRBJ2-3 | TRBV27 | NA | TRBD1 | TGTGCCAGCTCGAGCACGAGGGGGCCAGATACGCAGTATTTT | CASSSTRGPDTQYF
TRBJ1-4 | TRBV28 | NA | NA | TGTGCCAGCAGTTTAGAGGGCGCCGGTAATGAAAAACTGTTTTTT | CASSLEGAGNEKLFF
TRBJ1-2 | TRBV6-5 | NA | TRBD1 | TGTGCCAGCAGATTCGGGACAGGCTACTATGGCTACACCTTC | CASRFGTGYYGYTF